This T cell receptor (beta chain) was sequenced during a study of shared clonotypes between healthy human individuals. Researchers ran the assay at a deep level. Method: immunoSEQ multiplex PCR; TCRdb's copy keeps in-frame clones and lacks some. The table has 1.6 million or so clones, approximately 96% seen once. Trimming pared 11 bases from V and 3 bases from J, leaving 13 bases between. The CDR3 consists of 13 residues. Germline lookup yields CDR1 SNHLY and CDR2 FYNNEI. The V gene is TRBV2, the J gene TRBJ2-2; possibly TRBD1 for D (5 bases). Sequencing used naive CD4+ T cells sorted from blood. As to subset: CD45RA+ positively selected. The clonotype was recovered from a man between 25 and 39 years old in good health. CDR3 protein: CAHRFSDTGELFF. CDR3 nucleotides: TGTGCCCACAGGTTTTCGGACACCGGGGAGCTGTTTTTT.